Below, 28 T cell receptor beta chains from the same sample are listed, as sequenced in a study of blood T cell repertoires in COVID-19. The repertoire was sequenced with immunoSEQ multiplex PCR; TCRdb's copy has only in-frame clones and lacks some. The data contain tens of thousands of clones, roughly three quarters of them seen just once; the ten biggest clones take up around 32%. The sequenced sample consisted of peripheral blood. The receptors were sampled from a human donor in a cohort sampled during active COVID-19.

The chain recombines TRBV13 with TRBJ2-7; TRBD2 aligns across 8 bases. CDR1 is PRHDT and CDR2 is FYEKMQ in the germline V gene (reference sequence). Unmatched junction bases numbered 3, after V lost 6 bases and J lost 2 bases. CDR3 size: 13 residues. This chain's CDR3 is CASRIAGTYEQYF. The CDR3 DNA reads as TGTGCCAGCAGGATAGCGGGGACCTACGAGCAGTACTTC.

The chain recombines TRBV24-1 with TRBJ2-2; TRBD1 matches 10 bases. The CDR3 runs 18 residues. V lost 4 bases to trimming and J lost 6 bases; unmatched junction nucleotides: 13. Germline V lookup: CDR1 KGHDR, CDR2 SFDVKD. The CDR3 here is CATSESSDRGWDPGELFF. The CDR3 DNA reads TGTGCCACCAGTGAATCTTCGGACAGGGGGTGGGATCCCGGGGAGCTGTTTTTT.

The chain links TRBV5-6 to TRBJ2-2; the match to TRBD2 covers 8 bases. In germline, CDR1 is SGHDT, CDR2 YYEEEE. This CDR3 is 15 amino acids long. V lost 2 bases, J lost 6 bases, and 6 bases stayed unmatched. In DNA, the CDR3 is TGTGCCAGCAGCTTCCAGCGGGAGAAGGCCGGGGAGCTGTTTTTT. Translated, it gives CASSFQREKAGELFF.

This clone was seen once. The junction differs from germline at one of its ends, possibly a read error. CDR3 sequence: CASSSHERTGELFF. In DNA form, the CDR3 reads TGTGCTAGCAGCTCTCACGAGCGCACCGGGGAGCTGTTTTTT. The chain employs TRBV7-7 and TRBJ2-2, with D hard to call. This CDR3 has 14 amino acids. From germline, CDR1 is SSHAT and CDR2 FNYEAQ (reference sequence).

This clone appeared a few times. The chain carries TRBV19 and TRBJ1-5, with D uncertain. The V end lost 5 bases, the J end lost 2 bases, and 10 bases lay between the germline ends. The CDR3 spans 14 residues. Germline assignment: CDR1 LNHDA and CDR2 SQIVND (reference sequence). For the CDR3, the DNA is TGTGCCAGTAGTCAGTTGAAAGGCAATCAGCCCCAGCATTTT. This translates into CASSQLKGNQPQHF.

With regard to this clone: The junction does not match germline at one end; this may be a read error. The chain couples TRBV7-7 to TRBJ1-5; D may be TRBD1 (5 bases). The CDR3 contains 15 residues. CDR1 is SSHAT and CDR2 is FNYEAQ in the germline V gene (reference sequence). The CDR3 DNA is TGTGCTAGCAGCTTAGGGCTCGGGGGGAGACAGCCCCAGCATTTT. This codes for CASSLGLGGRQPQHF.

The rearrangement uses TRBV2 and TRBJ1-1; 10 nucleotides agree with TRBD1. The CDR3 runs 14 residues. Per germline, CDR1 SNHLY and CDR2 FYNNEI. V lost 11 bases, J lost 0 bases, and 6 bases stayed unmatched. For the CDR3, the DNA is TGTGCCGTCCGGGACAGGGGATTGAACACTGAAGCTTTCTTT. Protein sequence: CAVRDRGLNTEAFF.

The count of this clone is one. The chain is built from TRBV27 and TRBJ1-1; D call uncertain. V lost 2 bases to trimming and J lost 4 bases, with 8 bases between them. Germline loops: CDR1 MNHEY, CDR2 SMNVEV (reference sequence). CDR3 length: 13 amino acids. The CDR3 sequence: CASSLGRVTEAFF. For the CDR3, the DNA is TGTGCCAGCAGTTTAGGGCGGGTCACTGAAGCTTTCTTT.

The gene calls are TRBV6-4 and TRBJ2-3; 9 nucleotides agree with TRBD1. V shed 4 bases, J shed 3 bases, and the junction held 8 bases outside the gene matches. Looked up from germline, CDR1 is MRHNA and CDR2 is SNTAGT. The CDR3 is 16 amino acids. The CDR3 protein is CASSARPGTGTDTQYF. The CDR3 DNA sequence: TGTGCCAGCAGTGCTCGTCCCGGGACAGGGACAGATACGCAGTATTTT.

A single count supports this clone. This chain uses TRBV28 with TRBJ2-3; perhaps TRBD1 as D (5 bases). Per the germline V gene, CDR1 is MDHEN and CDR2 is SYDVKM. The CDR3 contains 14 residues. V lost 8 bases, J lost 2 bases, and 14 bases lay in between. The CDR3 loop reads CASLRASITDTQYF. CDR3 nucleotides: TGTGCCAGCCTCAGGGCGTCGATCACAGATACGCAGTATTTT.

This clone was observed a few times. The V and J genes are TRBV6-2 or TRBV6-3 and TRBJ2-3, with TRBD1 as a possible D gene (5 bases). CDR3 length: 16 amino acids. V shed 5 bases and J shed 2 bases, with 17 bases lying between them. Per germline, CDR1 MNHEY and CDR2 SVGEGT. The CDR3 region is CASSDGHHITTDTQYF. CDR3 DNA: TGTGCCAGCAGTGACGGACACCATATCACCACAGATACGCAGTATTTT.

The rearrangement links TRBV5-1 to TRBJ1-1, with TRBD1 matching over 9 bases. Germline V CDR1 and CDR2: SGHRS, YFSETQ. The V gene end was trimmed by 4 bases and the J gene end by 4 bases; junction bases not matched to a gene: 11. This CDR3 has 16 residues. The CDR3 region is CASSTTTGGYGTEAFF. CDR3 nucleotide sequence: TGCGCCAGCAGCACGACGACAGGGGGGTACGGCACTGAAGCTTTCTTT. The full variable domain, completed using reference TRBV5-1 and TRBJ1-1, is KAGVTQTPRYLIKTRGQQVTLSCSPISGHRSVSWYQQTPGQGLQFLFEYFSETQRNKGNFPGRFSGRQFSNSRSEMNVSTLELGDSALYLCASSTTTGGYGTEAFFGQGTRLTVV.

The CDR3 coding sequence is TGTGCCAGCACCCGTTCCGGACAGGGCTCCTCTGGGGCCAACGTCCTGACTTTC. Translated, it gives CASTRSGQGSSGANVLTF. The chain recombines TRBV9 with TRBJ2-6; 8 nucleotides agree with TRBD1. Germline CDR1 reads SGDLS; CDR2 reads YYNGEE. V lost 6 bases and J lost 0; bases outside the gene matches: 11. The CDR3 length is 18 residues.

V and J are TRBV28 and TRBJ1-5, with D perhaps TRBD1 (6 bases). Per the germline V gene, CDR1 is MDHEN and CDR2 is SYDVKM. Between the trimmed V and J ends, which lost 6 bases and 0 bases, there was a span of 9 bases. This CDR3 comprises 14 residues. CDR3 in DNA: TGTGCCAGCAGGGGACACGTTAGCAATCAGCCCCAGCATTTT. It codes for CASRGHVSNQPQHF. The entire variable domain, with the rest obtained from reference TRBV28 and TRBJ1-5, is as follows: DVKVTQSSRYLVKRTGEKVFLECVQDMDHENMFWYRQDPGLGLRLIYFSYDVKMKEKGDIPEGYSVSREKKERFSLILESASTNQTSMYLCASRGHVSNQPQHFGDGTRLSIL.

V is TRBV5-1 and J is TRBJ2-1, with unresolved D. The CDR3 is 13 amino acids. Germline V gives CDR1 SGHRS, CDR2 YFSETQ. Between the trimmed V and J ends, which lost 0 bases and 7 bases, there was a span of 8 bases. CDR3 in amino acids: CASSLGGENEQFF. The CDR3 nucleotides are TGCGCCAGCAGCTTGGGAGGTGAGAATGAGCAGTTCTTC.

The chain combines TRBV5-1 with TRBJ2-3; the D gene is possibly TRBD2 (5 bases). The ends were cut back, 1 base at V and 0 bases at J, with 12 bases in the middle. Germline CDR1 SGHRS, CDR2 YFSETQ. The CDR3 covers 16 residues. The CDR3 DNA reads TGCGCCAGCAGCTTGCCCCTTTCGGGGAGCACAGATACGCAGTATTTT. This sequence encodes CASSLPLSGSTDTQYF.

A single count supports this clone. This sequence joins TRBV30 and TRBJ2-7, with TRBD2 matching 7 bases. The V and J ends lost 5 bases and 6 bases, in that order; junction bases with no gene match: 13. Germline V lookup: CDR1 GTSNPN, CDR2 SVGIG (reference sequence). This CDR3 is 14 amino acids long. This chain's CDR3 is CAWWKRGSFTEQYF. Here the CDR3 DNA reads TGTGCCTGGTGGAAGCGGGGATCCTTCACCGAGCAGTACTTC.

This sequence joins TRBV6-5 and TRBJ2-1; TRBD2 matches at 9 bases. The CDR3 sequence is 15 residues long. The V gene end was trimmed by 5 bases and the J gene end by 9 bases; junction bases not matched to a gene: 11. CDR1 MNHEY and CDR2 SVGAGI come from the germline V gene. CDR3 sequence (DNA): TGTGCCAGCAGTACCCTGGCGGGAGGGCCGAGTGAGCAGTTCTTC. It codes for CASSTLAGGPSEQFF.

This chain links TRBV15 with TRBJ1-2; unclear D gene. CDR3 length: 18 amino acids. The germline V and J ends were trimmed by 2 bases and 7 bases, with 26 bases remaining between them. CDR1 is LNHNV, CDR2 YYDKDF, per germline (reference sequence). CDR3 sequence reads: CATSRSDTGIESESGYTF. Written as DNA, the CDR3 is TGTGCCACCAGCAGATCTGACACGGGAATAGAAAGCGAGAGTGGCTACACCTTC.

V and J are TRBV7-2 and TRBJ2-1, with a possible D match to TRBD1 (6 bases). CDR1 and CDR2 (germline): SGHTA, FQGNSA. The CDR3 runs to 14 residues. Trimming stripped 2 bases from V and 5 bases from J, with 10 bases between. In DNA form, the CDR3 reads TGTGCCAGCAGCTTAAGGGGGTTGCACAATGAGCAGTTCTTC. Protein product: CASSLRGLHNEQFF.

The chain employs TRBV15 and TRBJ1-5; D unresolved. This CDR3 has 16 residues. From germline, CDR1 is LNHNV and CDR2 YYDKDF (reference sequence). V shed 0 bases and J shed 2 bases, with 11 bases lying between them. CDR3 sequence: CATSRDKFGGNQPQHF. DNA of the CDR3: TGTGCCACCAGCAGAGATAAGTTCGGGGGCAATCAGCCCCAGCATTTT.

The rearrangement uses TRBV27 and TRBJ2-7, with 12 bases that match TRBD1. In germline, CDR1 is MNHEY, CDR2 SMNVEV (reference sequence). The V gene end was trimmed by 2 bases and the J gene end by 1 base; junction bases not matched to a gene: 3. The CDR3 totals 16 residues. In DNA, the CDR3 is TGTGCCAGCAGTTTAGCGGGACAGGGGGCTTCCTACGAGCAGTACTTC. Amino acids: CASSLAGQGASYEQYF.

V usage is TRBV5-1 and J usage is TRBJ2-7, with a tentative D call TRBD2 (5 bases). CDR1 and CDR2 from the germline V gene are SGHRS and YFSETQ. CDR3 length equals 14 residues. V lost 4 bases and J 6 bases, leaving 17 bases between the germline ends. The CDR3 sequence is CASSKDSGWGEQYF. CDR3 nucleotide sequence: TGCGCCAGCAGCAAGGACTCGGGTTGGGGCGAGCAGTACTTC.

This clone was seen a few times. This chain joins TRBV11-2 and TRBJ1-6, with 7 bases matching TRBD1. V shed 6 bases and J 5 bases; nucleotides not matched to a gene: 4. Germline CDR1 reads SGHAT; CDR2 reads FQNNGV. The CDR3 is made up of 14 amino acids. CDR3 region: CASRYGTDNSPLHF. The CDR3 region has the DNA TGTGCCAGCAGATACGGGACAGATAATTCACCCCTCCACTTT.

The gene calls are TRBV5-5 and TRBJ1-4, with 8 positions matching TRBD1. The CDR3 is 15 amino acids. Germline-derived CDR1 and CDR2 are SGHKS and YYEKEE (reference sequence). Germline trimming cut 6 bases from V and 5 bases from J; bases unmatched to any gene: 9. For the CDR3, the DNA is TGTGCCAGCACTCCACTGGACAGGGCGAATGAAAAACTGTTTTTT. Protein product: CASTPLDRANEKLFF.

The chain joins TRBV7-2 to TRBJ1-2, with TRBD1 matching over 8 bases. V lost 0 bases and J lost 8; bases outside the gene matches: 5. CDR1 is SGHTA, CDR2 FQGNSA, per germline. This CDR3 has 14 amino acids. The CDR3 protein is CASSLADRVGGYTF. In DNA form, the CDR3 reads TGTGCCAGCAGCTTAGCGGACAGGGTCGGCGGCTACACCTTC.

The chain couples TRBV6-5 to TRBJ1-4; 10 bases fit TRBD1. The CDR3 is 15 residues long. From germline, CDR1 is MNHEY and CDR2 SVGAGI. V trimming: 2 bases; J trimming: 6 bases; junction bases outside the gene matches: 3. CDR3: CASSYTGTGDEKLFF. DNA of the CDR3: TGTGCCAGCAGTTACACCGGGACAGGGGATGAAAAACTGTTTTTT.

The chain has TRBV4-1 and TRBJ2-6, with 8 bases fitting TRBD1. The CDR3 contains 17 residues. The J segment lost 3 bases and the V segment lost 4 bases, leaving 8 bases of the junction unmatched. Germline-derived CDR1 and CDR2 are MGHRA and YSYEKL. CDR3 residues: CASSLTGGGLGANVLTF. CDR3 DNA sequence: TGCGCCAGCAGCCTTACAGGGGGAGGTCTTGGGGCCAACGTCCTGACTTTC.